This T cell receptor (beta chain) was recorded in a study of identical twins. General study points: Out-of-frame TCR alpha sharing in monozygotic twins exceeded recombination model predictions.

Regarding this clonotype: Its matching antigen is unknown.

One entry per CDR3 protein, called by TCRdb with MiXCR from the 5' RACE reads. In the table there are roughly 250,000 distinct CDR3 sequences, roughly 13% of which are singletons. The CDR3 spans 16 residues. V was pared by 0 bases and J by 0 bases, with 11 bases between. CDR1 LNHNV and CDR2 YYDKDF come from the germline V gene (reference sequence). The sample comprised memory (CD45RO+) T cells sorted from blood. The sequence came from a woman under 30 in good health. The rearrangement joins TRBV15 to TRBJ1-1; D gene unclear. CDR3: CATSRDPTYLNTEAFF. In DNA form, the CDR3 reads TGTGCCACCAGCAGAGATCCGACATACTTGAACACTGAAGCTTTCTTT. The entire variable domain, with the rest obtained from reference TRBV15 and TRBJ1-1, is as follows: DAMVIQNPRYQVTQFGKPVTLSCSQTLNHNVMYWYQQKSSQAPKLLFHYYDKDFNNEADTPDNFQSRRPNTSFCFLDIRSPGLGDTAMYLCATSRDPTYLNTEAFFGQGTRLTVV.